This record looks at one T cell receptor (beta chain) sequence and its context. The antigen remains unidentified. Systemic immunosuppression or autoimmune disease history was grounds to exclude patients. Germline loops: CDR1 SGHVS, CDR2 FNYEAQ. V was trimmed by 2 bases and J by 6 bases, leaving 14 bases between them. The CDR3 length is 15 residues. Libraries were prepared by immunoSEQ multiplex PCR; TCRdb keeps only in-frame clonotypes and omits some of them. The top ten hold 10% to 15% of the sample, which has 30,000 to 45,000 clones, 88% seen once. The sample originates from a study of OX40 agonist ivuxolimab in advanced cancers. Study-wide context: Every 2 weeks, patients received ivuxolimab intravenously, dosed at 0.01 to 10 mg/kg.

Study outcomes and limitations: In the 0.1 to 3.0 mg/kg range, CD4+ and CD8+ blood T cells had expanded clonally by week 6.

Sequencing used CD4+ or CD8+ T cells sorted from blood, obtained in a trial of the OX40 agonist ivuxolimab. The source is an adult with an advanced solid tumor such as melanoma, head and neck, liver or kidney cancer. The V call is TRBV7-6, the J call TRBJ1-5; TRBD1 might be the D (5 bases). CDR3 region: CASSLSVGTSQPQHF. The DNA for the CDR3 is TGTGCCAGCAGCTTATCCGTGGGGACTTCTCAGCCCCAGCATTTT.